This is a list of T cell receptor beta chains from one sample in a study of shared clonotypes between healthy human individuals. Libraries were prepared by immunoSEQ multiplex PCR; TCRdb keeps only in-frame clonotypes and omits some of them. This table has under 850,000 clones, 72% appearing once. Specimen: memory CD4+ T cells sorted from blood. These receptors were obtained from a woman aged 25 to 39 in good health. CDR3s include the opening cysteine and the closing phenylalanine or tryptophan. D genes are given only for firm matches. Size tells how often a clone was seen (once, few, many) or the class of an expanded clone, and some rows leave it out.

size: -
J: TRBJ2-1
D: TRBD1
V: TRBV11-2
DNA: TGTGCCAGCAGCTTCAACCGGGACAGGGGGTCGAATGAGCAGTTCTTC
CDR3: CASSFNRDRGSNEQFF

size: -
J: TRBJ1-1
D: TRBD1
V: TRBV25-1
DNA: TGTGCCAGCAGTGTCGGACAGGGGGCAGCTTTGAACACTGAAGCTTTCTTT
CDR3: CASSVGQGAALNTEAFF

size: once
J: TRBJ1-1
D: -
V: TRBV30
DNA: TGTGCCTGGAGTGTAAAGGGCCGGACTGAAGCTTTCTTT
CDR3: CAWSVKGRTEAFF

size: -
J: TRBJ2-3
D: -
V: TRBV7-2
DNA: TGTGCCAGCAGGACCCTCACAGATACGCAGTATTTT
CDR3: CASRTLTDTQYF

size: -
J: TRBJ2-1
D: -
V: TRBV5-1
DNA: TGCGCCAGCAGCTTGTCGTCGAGCTCCTACAATGAGCAGTTCTTC
CDR3: CASSLSSSSYNEQFF

size: -
J: TRBJ2-7
D: TRBD1
V: TRBV5-1
DNA: TGCGCCAGCAGAAGTGGACAGGGGAACGCGGACGAGCAGTACTTC
CDR3: CASRSGQGNADEQYF

size: -
J: TRBJ1-4
D: -
V: TRBV19
DNA: TGTGCCAGTAGAGGCAGGGTTAATGAAAAACTGTTTTTT
CDR3: CASRGRVNEKLFF

size: -
J: TRBJ2-7
D: TRBD2
V: TRBV28
DNA: TGTGCCAGCAGTTCCGTATACTGGACTAGCGGGAGGAACGAGCAGTACTTC
CDR3: CASSSVYWTSGRNEQYF

size: -
J: TRBJ2-5
D: TRBD2
V: TRBV7-2
DNA: TGTGCCAGCAGCTCGACCGGGACTAGCGGACAAGAGACCCAGTACTTC
CDR3: CASSSTGTSGQETQYF

size: once
J: TRBJ1-4
D: -
V: TRBV5-1
DNA: TGCGCCAGCAGCTTTGGCGGGGGTCGGGAAAAACTGTTTTTT
CDR3: CASSFGGGREKLFF

size: few
J: TRBJ2-5
D: -
V: TRBV5-4
DNA: TGTGCCAGCAGTTGGGGGCGCGATGGGACCCAGTACTTC
CDR3: CASSWGRDGTQYF

size: -
J: TRBJ1-5
D: -
V: TRBV7-8
DNA: TGTGCCAGCAGCTTAGCGCCTCAGCGGAACAATCAGCCCCAGCATTTT
CDR3: CASSLAPQRNNQPQHF

size: -
J: TRBJ1-1
D: -
V: TRBV7-8
DNA: TGTGCCAGCAGCTTATCTGGGGCGGGCACTGAAGCTTTCTTT
CDR3: CASSLSGAGTEAFF

size: -
J: TRBJ2-7
D: -
V: TRBV27
DNA: TGTGCCAGCAGTCCAAACGGGGGCTCCTACGAGCAGTACTTC
CDR3: CASSPNGGSYEQYF

size: few
J: TRBJ2-1
D: TRBD1
V: TRBV2
DNA: TGTGCCAGCAGTGAATACAGGGACAGCTATAACTACAATGAGCAGTTCTTC
CDR3: CASSEYRDSYNYNEQFF

size: many
J: TRBJ2-2
D: TRBD2
V: TRBV7-2
DNA: TGTGCCAGCAGCTTAGCTGGGACTAGGAGGACCGGGGAGCTGTTTTTT
CDR3: CASSLAGTRRTGELFF

size: once
J: TRBJ2-1
D: -
V: TRBV11-3
DNA: TGTGCCAGCAGCCGAGGACAGGAGCAGTTCTTC
CDR3: CASSRGQEQFF

size: -
J: TRBJ2-5
D: -
V: TRBV18
DNA: TGTGCCAGCTCACCCCCAGGGGTGGCAGAGACCCAGTACTTC
CDR3: CASSPPGVAETQYF

size: -
J: TRBJ2-5
D: TRBD1
V: TRBV27
DNA: TGTGCCAGCAGTTTATCGTTCCAGGGGGCTGGAGAGACCCAGTACTTC
CDR3: CASSLSFQGAGETQYF

size: few
J: TRBJ1-4
D: -
V: TRBV27
DNA: TGTGCCAGCAGTTCACTCCAGGGTGAGAAACTGTTTTTT
CDR3: CASSSLQGEKLFF

size: -
J: TRBJ2-5
D: -
V: TRBV5-1
DNA: TGCGCCAGCAAACAGGGAACTCAAGAGACCCAGTACTTC
CDR3: CASKQGTQETQYF

size: -
J: TRBJ2-2
D: -
V: TRBV7-7
DNA: TGTGCCAGCAGTCCCGGGACGAGAGGGACCGGGGAGCTGTTTTTT
CDR3: CASSPGTRGTGELFF

size: -
J: TRBJ2-7
D: -
V: TRBV5-1
DNA: TGCGCCAGCAGCTTGGGGGGGGCCGGGTACGAGCAGTACTTC
CDR3: CASSLGGAGYEQYF

size: -
J: TRBJ1-5
D: -
V: TRBV30
DNA: TGTGCCTGGAGTGGGGGGGGCAGTCAGCCCCAGCATTTT
CDR3: CAWSGGGSQPQHF

size: -
J: TRBJ2-2
D: -
V: TRBV5-1
DNA: TGCGCCAGCAGCTTCCCACAGGGAAACACCGGGGAGCTGTTTTTT
CDR3: CASSFPQGNTGELFF

size: once
J: TRBJ1-1
D: -
V: TRBV4-2
DNA: TGTGCCAGCAGCCAAGAAGAGGGGCGCAGGAACACTGAAGCTTTCTTT
CDR3: CASSQEEGRRNTEAFF

size: -
J: TRBJ1-1
D: TRBD1
V: TRBV29-1
DNA: TGCAGCGTCTACAGGGGGCGAACTGAAGCTTTCTTT
CDR3: CSVYRGRTEAFF

size: few
J: TRBJ2-7
D: -
V: TRBV21-1
DNA: TGTGCCAGCAGCAAAGAACACGAGCAGTACTTC
CDR3: CASSKEHEQYF

size: -
J: TRBJ1-2
D: -
V: TRBV11-2
DNA: TGTGCCAGCAGCTCTGCGTTCTTTGGCTACACCTTC
CDR3: CASSSAFFGYTF

size: -
J: TRBJ2-7
D: TRBD1
V: TRBV7-6
DNA: TGTGCCAGCAGCTCGGACAGGGGGCGGTACGAGCAGTACTTC
CDR3: CASSSDRGRYEQYF

size: few
J: TRBJ2-1
D: TRBD1
V: TRBV7-9
DNA: TGTGCCAGCAGCCCGAGGGGACAGGGGGACAATGAGCAGTTCTTC
CDR3: CASSPRGQGDNEQFF

size: -
J: TRBJ1-5
D: TRBD1
V: TRBV18
DNA: TGTGCCAGCTCACAAGACAGGGCATATAGCAATCAGCCCCAGCATTTT
CDR3: CASSQDRAYSNQPQHF

size: -
J: TRBJ1-5
D: -
V: TRBV7-9
DNA: TGTGCCAGCAGAAAGGGGGGTTCGGGCAATCAGCCCCAGCATTTT
CDR3: CASRKGGSGNQPQHF

size: -
J: TRBJ2-2
D: TRBD2
V: TRBV2
DNA: TGTGCCAGCAGTTTATTAGCGGGAGGAGCCGGGGAGCTGTTTTTT
CDR3: CASSLLAGGAGELFF

size: -
J: TRBJ1-1
D: -
V: TRBV27
DNA: TGTGCCAGCAGTCCTAGGGGTTTCGGTGAAGCTTTCTTT
CDR3: CASSPRGFGEAFF

size: -
J: TRBJ2-3
D: -
V: TRBV6-1
DNA: TGTGCCACCTCCCCACTAGGGCCTCGAGTGGATACGCAGTATTTT
CDR3: CATSPLGPRVDTQYF

size: few
J: TRBJ1-2
D: -
V: TRBV30
DNA: TGTGCCTGGATGGATCTGGGCCTAGCTAACTATGGCTACACCTTC
CDR3: CAWMDLGLANYGYTF

size: -
J: TRBJ2-7
D: TRBD1
V: TRBV7-2
DNA: TGTGCCAGCAGCCCCCGGACAGGGGGCTACGAGCAGTACTTC
CDR3: CASSPRTGGYEQYF

size: few
J: TRBJ2-3
D: -
V: TRBV11-2
DNA: TGTGCCATCTCGACAGCTAGCACAGATACGCAGTATTTT
CDR3: CAISTASTDTQYF

size: few
J: TRBJ1-4
D: -
V: TRBV30
DNA: TGTGCCTGGAGCCGACCAGGTGCGGGGTTGGGGGTTGAAAAACTGTTTTTT
CDR3: CAWSRPGAGLGVEKLFF

size: few
J: TRBJ2-3
D: TRBD2
V: TRBV5-1
DNA: TGCGCCAGCAGCCCCGAAGCGGGAGGGCCCTCAGATACGCAGTATTTT
CDR3: CASSPEAGGPSDTQYF

size: -
J: TRBJ2-1
D: TRBD2
V: TRBV11-2
DNA: TGTGCCAGCTCGGGACTAGCGGCTTCTGACGTAAACAATGAGCAGTTCTTC
CDR3: CASSGLAASDVNNEQFF

size: -
J: TRBJ2-2
D: -
V: TRBV5-1
DNA: TGCGCCAGCAGCTTGGCCATCAGGGGTCAAACCGGGGAGCTGTTTTTT
CDR3: CASSLAIRGQTGELFF

size: -
J: TRBJ2-5
D: TRBD1
V: TRBV28
DNA: TGTGCCAGCCGGGACAGGGGCAAAGAGACCCAGTACTTC
CDR3: CASRDRGKETQYF